The next 20 T cell receptor beta chains were all read from a single sample in a study of blood T cell repertoires in COVID-19. The method was immunoSEQ multiplex PCR; TCRdb's version includes in-frame clones alone and lacks a portion of them. The data hold 380,000 or so clones, with around 87% observed a single time. The sequenced sample consisted of PBMCs or T cells enriched from blood (not recorded which). The origin of the receptors is a man aged 30 to 45 who had recovered from COVID-19.

The chain is built from TRBV6-5 and TRBJ2-3, with 14 bases lining up with TRBD2. This CDR3 has 16 amino acids. Germline-derived CDR1 and CDR2 are MNHEY and SVGAGI. Unmatched junction bases numbered 0, after V lost 4 bases and J lost 0 bases. The DNA of the CDR3 is TGTGCCAGCAGTTGGACTAGCGGGGGGAGCACAGATACGCAGTATTTT. This codes for CASSWTSGGSTDTQYF.

The chain recombines TRBV19 with TRBJ2-3, with 11 nucleotides matching TRBD2. The ends lost 1 base at V and 4 bases at J; junction bases unmatched: 7. Germline V gives CDR1 LNHDA, CDR2 SQIVND (reference sequence). CDR3 length equals 17 residues. In nucleotides, the CDR3 is TGTGCCAGTAGTATAGCTGTACTAGCGGGGGTGGCAGATACGCAGTATTTT. Translated, it gives CASSIAVLAGVADTQYF.

The chain employs TRBV28 and TRBJ2-3; 10 positions agree with TRBD2. The CDR3 runs to 16 residues. The junction had 8 bases not matched to a gene; V was cut back by 6 bases and J by 2 bases. The germline gives CDR1 MDHEN, CDR2 SYDVKM. In nucleotides, the CDR3 is TGTGCCAGCAGCTATTTAGCGGGGGGCATCACAGATACGCAGTATTTT. Protein: CASSYLAGGITDTQYF.

The rearrangement joins TRBV7-2 to TRBJ2-3; D not certain. Germline CDR1 SGHTA, CDR2 FQGNSA. The CDR3 has 13 amino acids. V lost 4 bases and J lost 4, with 9 bases in between. The CDR3 DNA is TGTGCCAGCAGCTCCCAGAGGTCAGATACGCAGTATTTT. It encodes CASSSQRSDTQYF.

Turning to this clone: This CDR3 is also generated by other DNA sequences in the sample. The rearrangement uses TRBV18 and TRBJ1-4; D unclear. Germline CDR1 is KGHSH and CDR2 is LQKENI. The CDR3 covers 14 residues. Trimming cost V 6 bases and J 0 bases, with 8 bases left between them. CDR3 amino acids: CASSLGATNEKLFF. For the CDR3, the DNA is TGTGCCAGCTCCCTCGGTGCAACTAATGAAAAACTGTTTTTT. Full variable domain (missing parts from reference TRBV18 and TRBJ1-4): NAGVMQNPRHLVRRRGQEARLRCSPMKGHSHVYWYRQLPEEGLKFMVYLQKENIIDESGMPKERFSAEFPKEGPSILRIQQVVRGDSAAYFCASSLGATNEKLFFGSGTQLSVL.

The chain has TRBV25-1 and TRBJ1-2; the D is unclear. The CDR3 loop spans 13 amino acids. The V end was cut by 4 bases, the J end by 3 bases, with 9 bases between. Germline V gene sequence: CDR1 MGHDK, CDR2 SYGVNS. The CDR3 sequence is CASSGGRYYGYTF. In DNA, the CDR3 is TGTGCCAGCAGTGGTGGCAGGTACTATGGCTACACCTTC.

The sample holds a few counts of this clone. The chain has TRBV11-2 and TRBJ1-6; D unresolved. The germline CDR1 and CDR2 sequences are SGHAT and FQNNGV. The CDR3 runs 17 residues. Trimming shortened V by 5 bases and J by 0 bases, and 14 bases separated the two germline ends. The CDR3 coding sequence is TGTGCCAGCAGCACAAGCGAGAAAAGCTCCTATAATTCACCCCTCCACTTT. Translated, it gives CASSTSEKSSYNSPLHF.

This chain uses TRBV7-2 with TRBJ2-3, with a weak D call TRBD2 (7 bases). The length of the CDR3 is 16 residues. V lost 5 bases, J lost 6 bases, and 21 bases lay in between. Looked up from germline, CDR1 is SGHTA and CDR2 is FQGNSA. The CDR3 sequence is CASSPWGGRGGDTQYF. CDR3 DNA: TGTGCCAGCAGCCCCTGGGGGGGCAGGGGAGGGGATACGCAGTATTTT.

J is TRBJ2-2 and V is TRBV5-4, with TRBD1 identical over 10 bases. CDR1 is SGHNT and CDR2 is YYREEE in the germline V gene (reference sequence). The V segment lost 7 bases and the J segment 3 bases; nucleotides outside the gene matches: 3. The CDR3 covers 14 residues. CDR3 bases: TGTGCCAGCTCTGGGACAGGGGACACCGGGGAGCTGTTTTTT. This codes for CASSGTGDTGELFF.

This sequence joins TRBV7-9 and TRBJ1-3; 8 bases are a match to TRBD1. The CDR3 is 17 amino acids. Germline CDR1 SEHNR, CDR2 FQNEAQ (reference sequence). The junction had 9 bases not matched to a gene; V was cut back by 5 bases and J by 0 bases. CDR3 protein: CASSISGTGYSGNTIYF. CDR3 nucleotides: TGTGCCAGCAGCATCTCCGGGACAGGTTACTCTGGAAACACCATATATTTT.

The V and J genes are TRBV30 and TRBJ1-4, with D perhaps matching TRBD1 (6 bases). Trimming took 4 bases from V and 8 from J, leaving 17 bases between them. The CDR3 consists of 14 residues. Germline CDR1 reads GTSNPN; CDR2 reads SVGIG (reference sequence). The CDR3 coding sequence is TGTGCCTGGACTTTAGGGGGGGAAACGGAAAAACTGTTTTTT. Protein: CAWTLGGETEKLFF.

The chain combines TRBV10-1 with TRBJ2-1, with D perhaps TRBD2 (7 bases). The CDR3 length is 15 residues. Germline CDR1 reads WNHNN; CDR2 reads SYGVQD (reference sequence). The V end was cut by 3 bases, the J end by 5 bases, with 14 bases between. As DNA, the CDR3 is TGCGCCAGCAGTGATAAGGGGGGGCCCAACAATGAGCAGTTCTTC. Translating it yields CASSDKGGPNNEQFF.

This clone appeared once. This chain uses TRBV6-2 or TRBV6-3 with TRBJ2-2; D remains ambiguous. Trimming removed 2 bases from V and 1 base from J, with 8 bases in between. CDR3 size: 15 residues. The germline V gene has CDR1 MNHEY and CDR2 SVGEGT. This chain's CDR3 is CASSYTPGNTGELFF. In DNA, the CDR3 is TGTGCCAGCAGTTACACACCGGGGAACACCGGGGAGCTGTTTTTT.

The V call is TRBV5-1, the J call TRBJ2-5; 7 bases are a match to TRBD1. This CDR3 has 13 residues. J lost 3 bases, V lost 2 bases, and 1 base had no gene match. CDR1 and CDR2 (germline): SGHRS, YFSETQ. CDR3 bases: TGCGCCAGCAGCTTAGACAGGGAAGAGACCCAGTACTTC. Encoded protein: CASSLDREETQYF. Using reference TRBV5-1 and TRBJ2-5 for the parts outside the CDR3, the full variable domain is KAGVTQTPRYLIKTRGQQVTLSCSPISGHRSVSWYQQTPGQGLQFLFEYFSETQRNKGNFPGRFSGRQFSNSRSEMNVSTLELGDSALYLCASSLDREETQYFGPGTRLLVL.

CDR3 sequence (DNA): TGTGCCAGCAGCGTTACGAGGGCTGCCTCTATGGCTTTCTTT. Translating gives CASSVTRAASMAFF. This rearrangement joins TRBV6-5 to TRBJ1-1; D gene unclear. Trimming cost V 6 bases and J 11 bases, with 22 bases left between them. CDR3 length: 14 residues. The germline gives CDR1 MNHEY, CDR2 SVGAGI.

The rearrangement uses TRBV24-1 and TRBJ2-2; 8 bases align to TRBD2. Germline CDR1 KGHDR, CDR2 SFDVKD. The V and J ends lost 2 bases and 0 bases, in that order; junction bases with no gene match: 19. CDR3 length equals 22 residues. CDR3 sequence (DNA): TGTGCCACCAGTGATTCTGCAGGCGGGGGGCTTGAAGGATTGACGAACACCGGGGAGCTGTTTTTT. This sequence encodes CATSDSAGGGLEGLTNTGELFF.

V and J are TRBV12-2 and TRBJ2-7; the table assigns TRBD1, which was not confirmed against the DNA. TRBV12-2 is an annotated pseudogene. This CDR3 is 16 amino acids long. The CDR3 loop reads CASRSTRTPRHYEQYF. The CDR3 nucleotides are TGTGCAAGTCGCTCAACAAGGACACCTCGTCATTACGAGCAGTACTTC.

The rearrangement uses TRBV19 and TRBJ1-6, with 8 positions matching TRBD1. The CDR3 runs 17 residues. Germline V gene lookup returns CDR1 LNHDA and CDR2 SQIVND (reference sequence). The V gene end was trimmed by 6 bases and the J gene end by 7 bases; junction bases not matched to a gene: 14. CDR3 residues: CASSQTRPDRANSPLHF. CDR3 coding DNA: TGTGCCAGTAGCCAAACACGCCCGGACAGGGCCAATTCACCCCTCCACTTT.

This sequence joins TRBV6-5 and TRBJ1-1, with D maybe TRBD1 (6 bases). The CDR3 has 14 residues. CDR1 MNHEY and CDR2 SVGAGI come from the germline V gene. The ends were cut back, 4 bases at V and 2 bases at J, with 11 bases in the middle. The CDR3 spells CASSFRTVNTEAFF. The DNA for the CDR3 is TGTGCCAGCAGTTTCAGGACAGTCAACACTGAAGCTTTCTTT.

This chain connects TRBV5-1 to TRBJ1-4; D ambiguous. This CDR3 region has 16 residues. Germline V gene sequence: CDR1 SGHRS, CDR2 YFSETQ. V lost 2 bases and J lost 2, with 13 bases in between. The CDR3 coding sequence is TGCGCCAGCAGCTTACGGGGAGCCAGGACTAATGAAAAACTGTTTTTT. Its protein is CASSLRGARTNEKLFF.